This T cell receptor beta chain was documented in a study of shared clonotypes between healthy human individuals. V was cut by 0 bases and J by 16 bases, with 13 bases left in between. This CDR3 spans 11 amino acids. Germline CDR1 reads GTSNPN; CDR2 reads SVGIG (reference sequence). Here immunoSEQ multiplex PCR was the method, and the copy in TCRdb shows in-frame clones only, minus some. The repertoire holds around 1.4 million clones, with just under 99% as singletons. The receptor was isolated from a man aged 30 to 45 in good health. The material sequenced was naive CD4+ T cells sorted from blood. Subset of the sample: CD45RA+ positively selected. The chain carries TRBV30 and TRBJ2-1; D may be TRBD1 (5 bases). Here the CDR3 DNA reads TGTGCCTGGAGTGTCCCAGGGTTGATCTTCTTC. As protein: CAWSVPGLIFF. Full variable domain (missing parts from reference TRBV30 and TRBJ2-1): SQTIHQWPATLVQPVGSPLSLECTVEGTSNPNLYWYRQAAGRGLQLLFYSVGIGQISSEVPQNLSASRPQDRQFILSSKKLLLSDSGFYLCAWSVPGLIFFGPGTRLTVL.